Each of the 3 T cell receptor beta chains below was sequenced from the same sample in a study of CD8+CD57+ T cells in acquired aplastic anemia. CDR3 and TCR beta VDJ profiling relied on a genomic DNA template. TCRdb analysed the reads with MiXCR anew, one entry per CDR3 protein. This sample has just over 400,000 distinct CDR3 sequences, with under 80% found just once. The sample taken for sequencing was sorted CD4+, CD8+, or CD8+CD57+ T cells (not recorded which) from PBMCs. All receptors derive from a human donor in good health, serving as a control.

About this clonotype: Mismatch with germline at one junction end may stem from a read error. This chain joins TRBV5-1 and TRBJ2-7; tentatively, D is TRBD1 or TRBD2 (5 bases each). There are 14 residues in the CDR3. CDR1 is SGHRS and CDR2 is YFSETQ in the germline V gene. The CDR3 region is CASRSGRTSDEQYF. For the CDR3, the DNA is TGCGCCAGCAGGTCGGGACGGACCTCCGACGAGCAGTACTTC.

Only a few counts were recorded for this clonotype. Likely a read error: the CDR3 ends without its conserved phenylalanine or tryptophan. The DNA is omitted, as the CDR3 cannot be located on it reliably, and the CDR3 follows TCRdb's listing. The CDR3 loop reads CASSQDPLI. The J gene is TRBJ2-3, the V gene TRBV4-3; TRBD1 was called by the table and not checked on the DNA. The CDR3 numbers 9 amino acids, ends counted. Per germline, CDR1 LGHNA and CDR2 YSLEER.

This clonotype was seen more than once but under ten times. This could be a read error, since a much larger clone is one nucleotide away. Without the conserved terminal phenylalanine or tryptophan, this CDR3 likely stems from a read error. The DNA is omitted, as the CDR3 cannot be located on it reliably, and the CDR3 follows TCRdb's listing. The genes are TRBV5-1 and TRBJ2-7; TRBD1, the D gene given by the table, was not confirmed from the DNA. The CDR3 numbers 14 amino acids, ends counted. Germline CDR1 SGHRS, CDR2 YFSETQ. The CDR3 loop is CASSFGTDGRGKYL.